The 23 T cell receptor beta chains presented below share a single source sample, sequenced in a study of cytomegalovirus exposure and HLA in healthy donors. The PCR used 60 Vbeta and 13 Jbeta primers. Generated by immunoSEQ multiplex PCR, the TCRdb table keeps only in-frame clones and is missing some. The sample shows approximately 70,000 clones, roughly 81% of them seen only once. The sequencing sample was made of PBMCs. The receptor set was obtained from a human donor in good health.

The chain is built from TRBV4-2 and TRBJ2-1; D gene uncertain. V lost 6 bases, J lost 4 bases, and 7 bases lay in between. From germline, CDR1 is LGHNA and CDR2 YNFKEQ. The CDR3 has 12 amino acids. The CDR3 sequence: CASSEMYNEQFF. The CDR3 DNA reads as TGTGCCAGCAGTGAGATGTACAATGAGCAGTTCTTC.

The chain combines TRBV6-5 with TRBJ2-7, with 14 bases lining up with TRBD2. CDR3 size: 15 residues. Per germline, CDR1 MNHEY and CDR2 SVGAGI. V dropped 6 bases and J dropped 5; count of bases not matched to a gene: 6. The CDR3 nucleotides are TGTGCCAGCAGGGACCGACTAGCGGGAGGGAACGAGCAGTACTTC. This gives the protein CASRDRLAGGNEQYF.

This clone was seen a handful of times. The chain uses TRBV11-2 and TRBJ1-2, with unresolved D. V lost 6 bases, J lost 3 bases, and 5 bases lay in between. The CDR3 runs to 11 residues. CDR1 is SGHAT, CDR2 FQNNGV, per germline. The CDR3, as DNA: TGTGCCAGCAGGCGGGACTATGGCTACACCTTC. It yields the protein CASRRDYGYTF.

This clone was seen more than once but under ten times. V and J are TRBV29-1 and TRBJ1-2; D is ambiguous. The length of the CDR3 is 11 residues. Deletions cut 1 base from V and 4 bases from J, with 4 bases between. CDR1 SQVTM and CDR2 ANQGSEA come from the germline V gene. In DNA form, the CDR3 reads TGCAGCGTTGAAGTGGCCTATGGCTACACCTTC. Residues: CSVEVAYGYTF.

V usage is TRBV5-1 and J usage is TRBJ1-6, with D unclear. The CDR3 runs to 15 residues. Germline lookup yields CDR1 SGHRS and CDR2 YFSETQ. Trimming stripped 2 bases from V and 5 bases from J, with 11 bases between. This CDR3 is CASSFGNKNNSPLHF. CDR3 DNA: TGCGCCAGCAGCTTTGGCAACAAAAATAATTCACCCCTCCACTTT.

The chain uses TRBV14 and TRBJ1-2; 10 nucleotides match TRBD1. After removal of 1 base from V and 4 bases from J, the junction contained 3 bases not matched to a gene. Germline values: CDR1 SGHDN, CDR2 FVKESK. This CDR3 region has 15 residues. The CDR3 reads CASSQAGTGVYGYTF. The CDR3 DNA reads as TGTGCCAGCAGCCAAGCCGGGACAGGGGTCTATGGCTACACCTTC.

CDR3 nucleotide sequence: TGTGCCAGCAGTTACGGAGGGCAGGGAAACACCATATATTTT. As protein: CASSYGGQGNTIYF. J is TRBJ1-3 and V is TRBV6-5; D gene ambiguous. V shed 2 bases and J shed 4 bases, with 9 bases lying between them. Germline V gives CDR1 MNHEY, CDR2 SVGAGI. CDR3 length equals 14 residues.

This chain joins TRBV18 and TRBJ2-5, with a possible D match to TRBD1 (5 bases). The CDR3 has 14 residues. The germline V and J ends were trimmed by 2 bases and 1 base, with 8 bases remaining between them. Germline V gives CDR1 KGHSH, CDR2 LQKENI. CDR3 DNA sequence: TGTGCCAGCTCACCAGGCAGGGCCCAAGAGACCCAGTACTTC. Encoded protein: CASSPGRAQETQYF.

The gene calls are TRBV15 and TRBJ2-7, with TRBD2 matching 8 bases. CDR3 length: 17 amino acids. V lost 6 bases and J lost 7; bases outside the gene matches: 20. From germline, CDR1 is LNHNV and CDR2 YYDKDF (reference sequence). The DNA of the CDR3 is TGTGCCACCAGAACAATTCGGGGGGGTGTTCGAGGTCGGGAGCAGTACTTC. As protein: CATRTIRGGVRGREQYF.

The CDR3 region is CASSPGQGNTEAFF. Written as DNA, the CDR3 is TGCGCCAGCAGCCCCGGACAGGGGAACACTGAAGCTTTCTTT. The chain couples TRBV5-1 to TRBJ1-1, with 8 bases aligning to TRBD1. The J segment lost 1 base and the V segment lost 4 bases, leaving 3 bases of the junction unmatched. The length of the CDR3 is 14 residues. Germline CDR1 is SGHRS and CDR2 is YFSETQ.

This clone occurred a few times. This CDR3 is also generated by other DNA sequences in the sample. This chain uses TRBV7-8 with TRBJ2-7, with 8 bases lining up with TRBD2. The V segment lost 2 bases and the J segment 7 bases; nucleotides outside the gene matches: 1. This CDR3 is 12 amino acids long. Germline V CDR1 and CDR2: SGHVS, FQNEAQ. CDR3 sequence reads: CASSLPGGEQYF. The CDR3 nucleotides are TGTGCCAGCAGCTTACCGGGGGGGGAGCAGTACTTC.

The gene calls are TRBV6-1 and TRBJ2-1, with D possibly TRBD2 on 5 matching bases. The CDR3 runs to 11 residues. CDR1 is MNHNS, CDR2 SASEGT, per germline. The V end lost 9 bases, the J end lost 9 bases, and 12 bases lay between the germline ends. CDR3 loop: CASREFREQFF. The CDR3 bases are TGTGCCAGTCGGGAATTCCGTGAGCAGTTCTTC.

The chain recombines TRBV27 with TRBJ1-2; 9 bases match TRBD1. Trimming cost V 0 bases and J 7 bases; bases outside gene matches: 0. There are 13 residues in the CDR3. From germline, CDR1 is MNHEY and CDR2 SMNVEV (reference sequence). The CDR3 loop is CASSLSTGGGYTF. CDR3 sequence (DNA): TGTGCCAGCAGTTTATCGACAGGGGGTGGCTACACCTTC.

This chain links TRBV9 with TRBJ1-2; TRBD1 is a possible D gene (5 bases). V lost 0 bases and J lost 7, with 13 bases in between. This CDR3 contains 14 residues. Germline CDR1 reads SGDLS; CDR2 reads YYNGEE. The CDR3 is CASSVEKRGPGYTF. In DNA form, the CDR3 reads TGTGCCAGCAGCGTAGAGAAGCGGGGCCCTGGCTACACCTTC.

V usage is TRBV5-6 and J usage is TRBJ2-7; 8 nucleotides align to TRBD1. The CDR3 runs to 13 residues. The germline V gene encodes CDR1 SGHDT and CDR2 YYEEEE. The V segment lost 2 bases and the J segment 6 bases; nucleotides outside the gene matches: 4. CDR3: CASSFGTGGEQYF. For the CDR3, the DNA is TGTGCCAGCAGCTTTGGGACAGGCGGCGAGCAGTACTTC. The whole variable domain, remainder taken from reference TRBV5-6 and TRBJ2-7, is DAGVTQSPTHLIKTRGQQVTLRCSPKSGHDTVSWYQQALGQGPQFIFQYYEEEERQRGNFPDRFSGHQFPNYSSELNVNALLLGDSALYLCASSFGTGGEQYFGPGTRLTVT.

The rearrangement links TRBV5-1 to TRBJ2-7, with 10 bases aligning to TRBD1. The CDR3 has 16 residues. V lost 4 bases, J lost 5 bases, and 12 bases stayed unmatched. Germline assignment: CDR1 SGHRS and CDR2 YFSETQ. This CDR3 reads CASSTSPGQGSHEQYF. The CDR3 DNA reads TGCGCCAGCAGCACCTCTCCGGGACAGGGGAGCCACGAGCAGTACTTC.

This clone was observed a single time. V gene TRBV5-1 combines with J gene TRBJ2-7, with D maybe TRBD1 (5 bases). The CDR3 contains 14 residues. The germline V gene has CDR1 SGHRS and CDR2 YFSETQ. Trimming removed 0 bases at V and 5 bases at J, with 12 bases between. CDR3 coding DNA: TGCGCCAGCAGCTTGGGACAGCAGGTCCACGAGCAGTACTTC. Translation gives CASSLGQQVHEQYF.

The V and J genes are TRBV5-6 and TRBJ2-7; 8 bases align to TRBD1. The V segment lost 4 bases and the J segment 0 bases; nucleotides outside the gene matches: 9. The length of the CDR3 is 16 residues. Germline lookup yields CDR1 SGHDT and CDR2 YYEEEE. The CDR3 sequence is CASSADRAYLSYEQYF. CDR3 DNA: TGTGCCAGCAGCGCGGACAGGGCCTACCTCTCCTACGAGCAGTACTTC. The complete variable domain, with remaining parts taken from reference TRBV5-6 and TRBJ2-7, reads DAGVTQSPTHLIKTRGQQVTLRCSPKSGHDTVSWYQQALGQGPQFIFQYYEEEERQRGNFPDRFSGHQFPNYSSELNVNALLLGDSALYLCASSADRAYLSYEQYFGPGTRLTVT.

Relative to its sample, this clone is medium-sized. The chain has TRBV9 and TRBJ2-3, with TRBD2 matching 11 bases. Germline-derived CDR1 and CDR2 are SGDLS and YYNGEE. This CDR3 is 16 amino acids long. V lost 4 bases, J lost 4 bases, and 8 bases stayed unmatched. CDR3 nucleotide sequence: TGTGCCAGCAGCCCCATAGCGGGAGGGCCCCCAGATACGCAGTATTTT. It specifies CASSPIAGGPPDTQYF.

The V and J genes are TRBV29-1 and TRBJ1-1; tentatively, D is TRBD1 (5 bases). The germline CDR1 and CDR2 sequences are SQVTM and ANQGSEA. Deletions cut 5 bases from V and 6 bases from J, with 22 bases between. The CDR3 loop spans 15 amino acids. CDR3 sequence: CSVRITGDAKSEAFF. Written as DNA, the CDR3 is TGCAGCGTTCGTATCACAGGTGATGCGAAATCTGAAGCTTTCTTT.

This clone was seen only once. This chain joins TRBV29-1 and TRBJ2-5; 10 bases map to TRBD2. Germline-derived CDR1 and CDR2 are SQVTM and ANQGSEA. The CDR3 runs 13 residues. With V trimmed by 3 bases and J by 4 bases, 2 bases remained unmatched. CDR3 sequence (DNA): TGCAGCGTTGATAGACTAGCGGGAGAGACCCAGTACTTC. As protein: CSVDRLAGETQYF.

The chain carries TRBV2 and TRBJ1-5; D uncertain. The CDR3 contains 13 residues. Trimming removed 6 bases at V and 3 bases at J, with 9 bases between. Germline V gene sequence: CDR1 SNHLY, CDR2 FYNNEI. CDR3 in DNA: TGTGCCAGCAGGGCGGGGTACAATCAGCCCCAGCATTTT. Translating gives CASRAGYNQPQHF.

This clone was counted between two and nine times. This chain uses TRBV5-1 with TRBJ2-1, with D possibly TRBD1 on 5 matching bases. V was clipped by 4 bases and J by 7 bases, with 12 bases between them. CDR1 is SGHRS, CDR2 YFSETQ, per germline. The CDR3 loop spans 13 amino acids. CDR3 in DNA: TGCGCCAGCAGCACGTACCCAGGGAATGAGCAGTTCTTC. Translation: CASSTYPGNEQFF.